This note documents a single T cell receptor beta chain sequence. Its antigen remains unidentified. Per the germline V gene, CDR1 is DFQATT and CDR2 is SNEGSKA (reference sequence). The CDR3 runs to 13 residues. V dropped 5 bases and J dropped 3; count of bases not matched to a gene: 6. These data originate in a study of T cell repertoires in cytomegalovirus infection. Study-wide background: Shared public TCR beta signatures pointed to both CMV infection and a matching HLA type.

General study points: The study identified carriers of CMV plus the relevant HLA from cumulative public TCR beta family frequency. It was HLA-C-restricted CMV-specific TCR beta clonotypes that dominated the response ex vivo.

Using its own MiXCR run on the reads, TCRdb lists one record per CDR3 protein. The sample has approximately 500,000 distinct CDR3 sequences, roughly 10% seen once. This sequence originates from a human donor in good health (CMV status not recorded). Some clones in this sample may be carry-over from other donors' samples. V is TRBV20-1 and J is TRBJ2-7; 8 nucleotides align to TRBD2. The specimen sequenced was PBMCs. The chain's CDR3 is CSAGAGTSYEQYF. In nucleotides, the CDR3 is TGCAGTGCTGGGGCCGGGACTAGCTACGAGCAGTACTTC.